Below, 22 T cell receptor beta chains from the same sample are listed, as sequenced in a study of T-cell reconstitution after alpha-beta-depleted transplantation in children. A TCRbeta library incorporating unique molecular identifiers was prepared. TCRdb independently ran MiXCR on the PCR reads; one entry per CDR3 protein. The table includes approximately 82,000 distinct CDR3 sequences, roughly a sixth detected once. Sequenced here: PBMCs, mostly from graft donor cells, sampled 180 days after TCRalphabeta/CD19-depleted stem cell transplant. The receptors here all came from a male patient aged 2-9 years who had a stem cell transplant for acute lymphoblastic leukemia, so the T cells may come from the graft donor.

The chain uses TRBV4-2 and TRBJ1-5, with 10 bases identical to TRBD1. CDR3 length equals 17 residues. Germline lookup yields CDR1 LGHNA and CDR2 YNFKEQ. The ends lost 4 bases at V and 1 base at J; junction bases unmatched: 7. In DNA, the CDR3 is TGTGCCAGCAGCCCACGACAGGGGGCAACAAGCAATCAGCCCCAGCATTTT. Amino acid sequence: CASSPRQGATSNQPQHF.

The sample holds many counts of this clonotype. This rearrangement joins TRBV3-1 to TRBJ2-3; D ambiguous. Trimming pared 2 bases from V and 3 bases from J, leaving 15 bases between. The CDR3 length is 16 residues. CDR1 and CDR2 from the germline V gene are LGHDT and YNNKEL (reference sequence). CDR3: CASSQISGVDTDTQYF. The CDR3 DNA follows: TGTGCCAGCAGCCAAATTTCAGGAGTGGATACAGATACGCAGTATTTT.

This chain uses TRBV12-3 or TRBV12-4 with TRBJ1-5; possibly TRBD1 for D (6 bases). V was clipped by 2 bases and J by 7 bases, with 12 bases between them. The CDR3 covers 14 residues. The CDR3 loop reads CASSLRSGEQPQHF. DNA of the CDR3: TGTGCCAGCAGTTTAAGGTCAGGGGAACAGCCCCAGCATTTT.

This chain uses TRBV29-1 with TRBJ2-2, with a possible D match to TRBD1 (5 bases). This CDR3 is built from 15 residues. Trimming shortened V by 1 base and J by 1 base, and 10 bases separated the two germline ends. Per germline, CDR1 SQVTM and CDR2 ANQGSEA. The CDR3 DNA follows: TGCAGCGTTGAAGTTGGGGCGCGGAACACCGGGGAGCTGTTTTTT. Its translation is CSVEVGARNTGELFF.

The DNA for the CDR3 is TGTGCCAGCAGCCTAACACGGGGGAACACTGAAGCTTTCTTT. Amino acid sequence: CASSLTRGNTEAFF. The V and J genes are TRBV7-2 and TRBJ1-1; D not certain. The CDR3 is made up of 14 amino acids. Per the germline V gene, CDR1 is SGHTA and CDR2 is FQGNSA. V shed 5 bases and J shed 1 base, with 11 bases lying between them.

The chain combines TRBV20-1 with TRBJ1-2; 9 bases are a match to TRBD1. V lost 0 bases and J lost 7; bases outside the gene matches: 12. The CDR3 runs 16 residues. CDR1 and CDR2 (germline): DFQATT, SNEGSKA (reference sequence). The CDR3 loop reads CSARDSGTGFLGGYTF. Written as DNA, the CDR3 is TGCAGTGCTAGAGATTCCGGGACAGGGTTCTTGGGTGGCTACACCTTC.

Many counts were recorded for this clonotype. This rearrangement joins TRBV10-3 to TRBJ2-1, with 7 bases lining up with TRBD2. The V and J ends lost 7 bases and 5 bases, in that order; junction bases with no gene match: 8. The CDR3 is 14 amino acids. CDR1 and CDR2 (germline): ENHRY, SYGVKD. CDR3 amino acids: CAIKSLARDNEQFF. DNA for the CDR3: TGTGCCATCAAGTCACTAGCGAGAGACAATGAGCAGTTCTTC.

This clonotype occurred many times. The genes are TRBV29-1 and TRBJ1-1; D is uncertain. In germline, CDR1 is SQVTM, CDR2 ANQGSEA. The CDR3 totals 11 residues. The germline V and J ends were trimmed by 7 bases and 0 bases, with 6 bases remaining between them. The CDR3 nucleotides read TGCAGCGCTCAGTTGAACACTGAAGCTTTCTTT. Translating it yields CSAQLNTEAFF.

Many counts were recorded for this clonotype. Here the CDR3 DNA reads TGCGCCAGCAGCTTAAGGGTTGACGGGGCCAACGTCCTGACTTTC. Encoded protein: CASSLRVDGANVLTF. The chain has TRBV5-1 and TRBJ2-6; the D is unclear. CDR3 length: 15 amino acids. The germline V gene encodes CDR1 SGHRS and CDR2 YFSETQ. Trimming cost V 2 bases and J 4 bases, with 10 bases left between them.

The chain is built from TRBV15 and TRBJ2-4; TRBD1 agrees at 7 bases. J gave up 7 bases and V 1 base, and 10 bases lay outside the gene matches. CDR1 and CDR2 from the germline V gene are LNHNV and YYDKDF (reference sequence). The CDR3 extends over 16 amino acids. CDR3 in DNA: TGTGCCACCAGCAGAGGTGCGTCCGGGGACAGCAACATTCAGTACTTC. Translation: CATSRGASGDSNIQYF.

The chain employs TRBV11-2 and TRBJ1-1; D unresolved. V was trimmed by 4 bases and J by 4 bases, leaving 16 bases between them. Germline CDR1 SGHAT, CDR2 FQNNGV. This CDR3 spans 15 amino acids. This CDR3 reads CASSSRPESSTEAFF. CDR3 sequence (DNA): TGTGCCAGCAGCTCCAGACCCGAGTCGAGCACTGAAGCTTTCTTT.

This clonotype has just a few counts. The genes are TRBV12-3 or TRBV12-4 and TRBJ1-1; D gene unclear. There are 14 residues in the CDR3. Trimming cost V 0 bases and J 2 bases, with 7 bases left between them. Written as DNA, the CDR3 is TGTGCCAGCAGTTTAGCGGGCCCAAACACTGAAGCTTTCTTT. This sequence encodes CASSLAGPNTEAFF.

This clonotype has a handful of counts. This sequence joins TRBV12-3 or TRBV12-4 and TRBJ1-1; 8 nucleotides align to TRBD1. The V and J ends lost 6 bases and 1 base, in that order; junction bases with no gene match: 13. The CDR3 has 17 amino acids. The CDR3 sequence: CASSPSRGTGANTEAFF. The DNA for the CDR3 is TGTGCCAGCAGCCCCTCCCGCGGGACAGGAGCGAACACTGAAGCTTTCTTT.

The V call is TRBV7-2, the J call TRBJ2-3, with D possibly TRBD2 on 6 matching bases. V was trimmed by 4 bases and J by 11 bases, leaving 19 bases between them. CDR1 and CDR2 from the germline V gene are SGHTA and FQGNSA. This CDR3 region has 14 residues. The CDR3, as DNA: TGTGCCAGCAGCTCACGACTAGGACGGGAAGGGCAGTATTTT. Encoded protein: CASSSRLGREGQYF. Full variable domain (rest looked up from reference TRBV7-2 and TRBJ2-3): GAGVSQSPSNKVTEKGKDVELRCDPISGHTALYWYRQSLGQGLEFLIYFQGNSAPDKSGLPSDRFSAERTGGSVSTLTIQRTQQEDSAVYLCASSSRLGREGQYFGPGTRLTVL.

This clonotype was detected ten times or more. The chain has TRBV7-9 and TRBJ2-1; 9 nucleotides align to TRBD1. The junction had 9 bases not matched to a gene; V was cut back by 10 bases and J by 5 bases. Germline V gives CDR1 SEHNR, CDR2 FQNEAQ (reference sequence). The CDR3 has 14 amino acids. In DNA form, the CDR3 reads TGTGCCACCAGGGGACAGGGTGAGGACAATGAGCAGTTCTTC. This gives the protein CATRGQGEDNEQFF. The full variable domain, rest sourced from reference TRBV7-9 and TRBJ2-1, is DTGVSQNPRHKITKRGQNVTFRCDPISEHNRLYWYRQTLGQGPEFLTYFQNEAQLEKSRLLSDRFSAERPKGSFSTLEIQRTEQGDSAMYLCATRGQGEDNEQFFGPGTRLTVL.

This clonotype appeared many times. The gene calls are TRBV11-2 and TRBJ2-1; 8 nucleotides align to TRBD2. Per germline, CDR1 SGHAT and CDR2 FQNNGV. After removal of 0 bases from V and 1 base from J, the junction contained 8 bases not matched to a gene. This CDR3 region has 18 residues. CDR3 protein: CASSLDTGGRLSYNEQFF. In DNA, the CDR3 is TGTGCCAGCAGCTTAGATACTGGCGGGAGGCTTTCCTACAATGAGCAGTTCTTC.

This clonotype appeared many times. The chain has TRBV29-1 and TRBJ1-5, with unresolved D. Germline-derived CDR1 and CDR2 are SQVTM and ANQGSEA. The CDR3 is made up of 13 amino acids. V lost 2 bases and J lost 4, with 9 bases in between. CDR3 in amino acids: CSVELGQNQPQHF. The CDR3, as DNA: TGCAGCGTTGAACTGGGCCAGAATCAGCCCCAGCATTTT.

This clonotype has at least ten counts. V is TRBV7-2 and J is TRBJ1-3; a possible D gene is TRBD1 (5 bases). CDR3 size: 13 residues. From germline, CDR1 is SGHTA and CDR2 FQGNSA. V lost 5 bases and J 6 bases, leaving 11 bases between the germline ends. The DNA for the CDR3 is TGTGCCAGCAGCCCCGGCAGGGTAAACACCATATATTTT. This encodes CASSPGRVNTIYF.

The sample holds many counts of this clonotype. CDR3 in DNA: TGCAGCGTTGACGAGACAACGTCATACAATGAGCAGTTCTTC. Translation: CSVDETTSYNEQFF. This chain connects TRBV29-1 to TRBJ2-1; no firm D call. V was cut by 3 bases and J by 4 bases, with 13 bases left in between. CDR1 is SQVTM and CDR2 is ANQGSEA in the germline V gene. The CDR3 spans 14 residues.

V gene TRBV5-1 combines with J gene TRBJ1-6; 7 bases fit TRBD1. V lost 1 base to trimming and J lost 3 bases; unmatched junction nucleotides: 4. CDR3 length equals 16 residues. Germline CDR1 reads SGHRS; CDR2 reads YFSETQ. Written as DNA, the CDR3 is TGCGCCAGCAGCTTGACAGGGGTCTACTATAATTCACCCCTCCACTTT. Its translation is CASSLTGVYYNSPLHF.

This clonotype was detected many times. V usage is TRBV20-1 and J usage is TRBJ1-5; 8 bases are shared with TRBD1. J gave up 5 bases and V 6 bases, and 9 bases lay outside the gene matches. The CDR3 is made up of 14 amino acids. CDR1 is DFQATT and CDR2 is SNEGSKA in the germline V gene (reference sequence). The CDR3 region is CSARSNRGYQPQHF. DNA of the CDR3: TGCAGTGCCAGATCAAACAGGGGGTATCAGCCCCAGCATTTT.

This clonotype has at least ten counts. The rearrangement uses TRBV25-1 and TRBJ2-2, with D uncertain. This CDR3 contains 15 residues. V was shortened by 2 bases and J by 0 bases, with 7 bases between the two germline ends. Germline V gene sequence: CDR1 MGHDK, CDR2 SYGVNS. CDR3 amino acids: CASSEPGANTGELFF. In DNA form, the CDR3 reads TGTGCCAGCAGTGAACCAGGCGCGAACACCGGGGAGCTGTTTTTT.